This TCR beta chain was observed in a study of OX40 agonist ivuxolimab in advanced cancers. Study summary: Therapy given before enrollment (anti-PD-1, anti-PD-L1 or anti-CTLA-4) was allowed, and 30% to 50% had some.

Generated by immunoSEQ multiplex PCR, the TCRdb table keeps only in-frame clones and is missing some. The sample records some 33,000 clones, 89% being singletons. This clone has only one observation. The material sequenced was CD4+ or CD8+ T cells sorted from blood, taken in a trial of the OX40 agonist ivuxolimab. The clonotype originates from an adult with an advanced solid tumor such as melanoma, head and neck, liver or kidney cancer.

Here the CDR3 reads CASSLSSGSWNEQFF. The CDR3 DNA is TGTGCCAGCAGTTTATCTAGCGGGAGTTGGAATGAGCAGTTCTTC. The chain links TRBV27 to TRBJ2-1; 9 bases fit TRBD2. Per germline, CDR1 MNHEY and CDR2 SMNVEV (reference sequence). Germline trimming cut 0 bases from V and 7 bases from J; bases unmatched to any gene: 4. The CDR3 spans 15 residues.